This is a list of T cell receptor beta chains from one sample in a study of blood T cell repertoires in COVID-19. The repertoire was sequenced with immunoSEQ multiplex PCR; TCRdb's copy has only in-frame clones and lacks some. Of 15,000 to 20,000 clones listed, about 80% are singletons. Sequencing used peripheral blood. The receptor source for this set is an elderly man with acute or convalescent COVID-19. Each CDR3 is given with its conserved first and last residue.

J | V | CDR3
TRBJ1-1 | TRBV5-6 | CASSLPGNTEAFF
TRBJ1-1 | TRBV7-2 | CASSFQGRGTEAFF
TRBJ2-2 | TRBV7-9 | CASSLGVDGVNTGELFF
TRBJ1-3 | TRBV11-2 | CASSSDRTGNTIYF
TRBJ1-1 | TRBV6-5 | CASRPRGKNTEAFF
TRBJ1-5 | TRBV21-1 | CASSKAVGLKNQPQHF
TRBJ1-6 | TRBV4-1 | CASSHSRSPLHF
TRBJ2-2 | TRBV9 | CASSVGGRVGNTGELFF
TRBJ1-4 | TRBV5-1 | CASSVGTGFNEKLFF
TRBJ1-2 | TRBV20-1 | CSAGREYGYTF
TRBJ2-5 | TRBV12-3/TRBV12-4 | CASSFSAGDQYF
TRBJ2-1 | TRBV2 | CASTGDRGLYNEQFF
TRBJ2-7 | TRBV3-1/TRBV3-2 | CASSHRDSAYEQYF
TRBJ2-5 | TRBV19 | CASSIVPAGTARQETQYF
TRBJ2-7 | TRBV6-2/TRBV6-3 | CASSYSWQGTYEQYF
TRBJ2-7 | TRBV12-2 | CASRLAIGPLPYEQYF
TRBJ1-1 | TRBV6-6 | CASSDGQPFEAFF
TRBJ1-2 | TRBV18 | CASSPGPIGYTF
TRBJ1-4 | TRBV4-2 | CASSQESTGGKLFF
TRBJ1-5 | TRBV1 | CTSSPERAPGEGEPQHF
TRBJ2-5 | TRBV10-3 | CAIRRVGEETQYF
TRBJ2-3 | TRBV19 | CAIEAGGTDTQYF
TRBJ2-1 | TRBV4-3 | CASSQDYEGALNNEQFF
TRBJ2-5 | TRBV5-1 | CASSPTGGPGVETQYF
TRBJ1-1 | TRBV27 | CASYGVGRFGEAFF
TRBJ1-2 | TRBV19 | CASSTPDSTNYGYTF
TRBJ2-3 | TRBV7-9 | CASSLWTSNTDTQYF
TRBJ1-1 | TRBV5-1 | CASSLGGQGSEAFF
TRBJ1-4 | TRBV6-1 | CASSEALRGANEKLFF
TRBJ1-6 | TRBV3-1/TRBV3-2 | CASSQDRRPQGNSPLHF
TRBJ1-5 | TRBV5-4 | CASSFEQGIGQPQHF
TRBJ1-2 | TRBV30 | CAWSHPTQGLNYGYTF
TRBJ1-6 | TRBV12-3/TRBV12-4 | CASSLRRDPPLHF
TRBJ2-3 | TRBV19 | CASSEQVSTDTQYF
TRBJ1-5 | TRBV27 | CASSDLGQGALQPQHF
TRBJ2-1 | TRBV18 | CASSRWGDEQFF
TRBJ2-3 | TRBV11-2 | CASSLSGEGHTDTQYF
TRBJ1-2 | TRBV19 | CASSIGGGYGYTF